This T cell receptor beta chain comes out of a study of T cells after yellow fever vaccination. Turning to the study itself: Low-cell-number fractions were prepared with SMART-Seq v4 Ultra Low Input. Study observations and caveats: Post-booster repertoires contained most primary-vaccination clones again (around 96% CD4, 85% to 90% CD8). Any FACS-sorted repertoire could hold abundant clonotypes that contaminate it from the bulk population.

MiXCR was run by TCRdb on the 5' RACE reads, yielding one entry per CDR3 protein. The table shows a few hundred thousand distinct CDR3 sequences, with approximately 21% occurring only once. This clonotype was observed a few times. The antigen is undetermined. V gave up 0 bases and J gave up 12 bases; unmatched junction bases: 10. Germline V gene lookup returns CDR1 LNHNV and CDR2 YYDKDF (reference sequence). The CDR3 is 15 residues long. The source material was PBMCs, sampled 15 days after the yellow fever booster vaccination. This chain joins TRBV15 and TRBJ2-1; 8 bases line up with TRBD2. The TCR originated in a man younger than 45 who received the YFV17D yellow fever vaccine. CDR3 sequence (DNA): TGTGCCACCAGCAGAGATTTCGCGGGAGGAGTCCCGCAGTTCTTC. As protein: CATSRDFAGGVPQFF.